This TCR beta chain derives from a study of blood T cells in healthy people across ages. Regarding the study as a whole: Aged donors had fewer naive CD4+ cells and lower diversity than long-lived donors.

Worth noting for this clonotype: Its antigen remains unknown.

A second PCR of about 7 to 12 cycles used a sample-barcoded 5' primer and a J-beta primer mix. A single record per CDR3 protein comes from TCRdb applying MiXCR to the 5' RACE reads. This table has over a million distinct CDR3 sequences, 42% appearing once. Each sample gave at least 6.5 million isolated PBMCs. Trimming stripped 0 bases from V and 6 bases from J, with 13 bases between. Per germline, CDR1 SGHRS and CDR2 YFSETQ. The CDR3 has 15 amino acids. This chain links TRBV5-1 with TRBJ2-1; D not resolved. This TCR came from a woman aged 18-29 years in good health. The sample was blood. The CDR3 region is CASSLDSQSGNEQFF. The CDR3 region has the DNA TGCGCCAGCAGCTTGGACTCCCAATCGGGCAATGAGCAGTTCTTC.